This TCR beta chain was retrieved from a study of blood T cell repertoires in COVID-19. Overall study context: COVID-19 samples collected from the United States, Italy and Spain covered acute and convalescent phases. Sources were T cells, B-cell-depleted T cells, or PBMCs; the material itself was cDNA or gDNA.

The method was immunoSEQ multiplex PCR; TCRdb's version includes in-frame clones alone and lacks a portion of them. There are about 270,000 clones in the sample; about 88% occur only once, and less than 5% lies in the top ten. This CDR3 has 15 amino acids. Germline loops: CDR1 LNHDA, CDR2 SQIVND (reference sequence). Trimming cost V 3 bases and J 5 bases; bases outside gene matches: 8. The V gene is TRBV19, the J gene TRBJ2-5, with 8 bases matching TRBD2. Sequences were obtained from peripheral blood. This TCR was sampled from a man aged 60-69 years who had recovered from COVID-19. CDR3 amino acids: CASSMSGGNRETQYF. CDR3 nucleotide sequence: TGTGCCAGTAGTATGAGCGGGGGAAATCGGGAGACCCAGTACTTC.